A selection of T cell receptor beta chains follows, all from one sample in a study of CD8 T cells in Susac syndrome. A single record per CDR3 protein comes from TCRdb applying MiXCR to the immunoSEQ multiplex PCR reads. Seen here are approximately 200,000 distinct CDR3 sequences, approximately 95% observed once, and the top ten hold 0.093%. The source material was CD4+ T cells from PBMCs. The origin of the receptors is a human donor with multiple sclerosis. The CDR3 runs from the conserved cysteine through the conserved F or W. D genes are given only for firm matches. Clone size is shown for a subset of rows, as once, few, many or a class of expanded clone.

>TRBJ1-4|TRBV20-1|.|.
TGCAGTGCCAGGCAGAATGAAAAACTGTTTTTT
CSARQNEKLFF
>TRBJ2-2|TRBV29-1|TRBD1|.
TGCAGCGCTGGAGGGACAGGGGGCGAGGCCGGGGAGCTGTTTTTT
CSAGGTGGEAGELFF
>TRBJ2-5|TRBV30|.|.
TGTGCCTGGAGCGAGGACCGAGGGACCCAGTACTTC
CAWSEDRGTQYF
>TRBJ2-3|TRBV6-4|.|.
TGTGCCAGCAGTCCACAACCAGGCACAGATACGCAGTATTTT
CASSPQPGTDTQYF
>TRBJ2-2|TRBV7-9|.|.
TGTGCCAGCAGCACCGGACGGGGTCGGGGCACCGGGGAGCTGTTTTTT
CASSTGRGRGTGELFF
>TRBJ2-7|TRBV20-1|TRBD2|.
TGCAGTGCTAATCTCCTAGCGGGGGCCTCCTACGAGCAGTACTTC
CSANLLAGASYEQYF
>TRBJ2-7|TRBV4-2|.|.
TGTGCCAGCAGTTCTACGCGTGGAGGAGGCGAGCAGTACTTC
CASSSTRGGGEQYF
>TRBJ2-7|TRBV28|.|.
TGTGCCAGCAGTTTCGGAGGCCACGAGCAGTACTTC
CASSFGGHEQYF
>TRBJ1-6|TRBV19|TRBD1|few
TGTGCCAGTAGTTTGAGGACAGGGGAGAATTCACCCCTCCACTTT
CASSLRTGENSPLHF
>TRBJ1-5|TRBV12-3/TRBV12-4|TRBD1|once
TGTGCCAGCAGCCAAGGGACAGGGAGGAGCAATCAGCCCCAGCATTTT
CASSQGTGRSNQPQHF
>TRBJ1-5|TRBV24-1|TRBD1|.
TGTGCCACCAGTGATTACAGGGGCGGTAGCAATCAGCCCCAGCATTTT
CATSDYRGGSNQPQHF
>TRBJ1-2|TRBV20-1|TRBD1|.
TGCAGTGCTAGACACGGGACAGCCTATGACTACACCTTC
CSARHGTAYDYTF
>TRBJ2-1|TRBV25-1|TRBD1|.
TGTGCCAGCAGTCCCCCGGGACAGGGGGGGAATGAGCAGTTCTTC
CASSPPGQGGNEQFF
>TRBJ2-7|TRBV19|.|.
TGTGCCAGTAGTATAGGTTCCTACGAGCAGTACTTC
CASSIGSYEQYF
>TRBJ1-5|TRBV5-1|TRBD1|.
TGCGCCAGCAGCCGGACAGGTCGGGATCAGCCCCAGCATTTT
CASSRTGRDQPQHF
>TRBJ2-2|TRBV29-1|.|.
TGCAGCGCTTGGGAGACCGGGGAGCTGTTTTTT
CSAWETGELFF
>TRBJ1-5|TRBV18|.|.
TGTGCCAGCTCACCACAAAAGGGGACTAGCAATCAGCCCCAGCATTTT
CASSPQKGTSNQPQHF
>TRBJ2-1|TRBV12-3/TRBV12-4|TRBD2|.
TGTGCCAGCAGTGCCCAGCGGGGGGCGGGCGAGCAGTTCTTC
CASSAQRGAGEQFF
>TRBJ2-7|TRBV5-1|.|.
TGCGCCAGCAGCTCCACAGGGAACGAGCAGTACTTC
CASSSTGNEQYF
>TRBJ2-5|TRBV5-1|TRBD2|.
TGCGCCAGCAGCCGACTAGCGGGACAAGAGACCCAGTACTTC
CASSRLAGQETQYF
>TRBJ1-2|TRBV30|TRBD1|.
TGTGCCTGGAGCTCCCTCCGGGACAGCGGACGCGGACAGTATGGCTACACCTTC
CAWSSLRDSGRGQYGYTF
>TRBJ2-3|TRBV7-2|.|once
TGTGCCAGCAGCTTAGGACAGTCTCAAAGCACAGATACGCAGTATTTT
CASSLGQSQSTDTQYF
>TRBJ1-4|TRBV30|.|.
TGTGCCTGGAGTTTGCGCCTGACAGAACTGTTTTTT
CAWSLRLTELFF
>TRBJ2-3|TRBV5-1|TRBD1|.
TGCGCCAGCAGCCGACGCGACAGGGGAGGCACAGATACGCAGTATTTT
CASSRRDRGGTDTQYF
>TRBJ2-7|TRBV5-6|.|.
TGTGCCAGCAATCCCCTTGGGGGGAGCGAGCAGTACTTC
CASNPLGGSEQYF
>TRBJ1-2|TRBV29-1|.|once
TGCAGCGTTGAAGTTGGCACGGACTATGGCTACACCTTC
CSVEVGTDYGYTF
>TRBJ1-1|TRBV12-3/TRBV12-4|TRBD1|.
TGTGCCAGCAACAGGGGAACTGAAGCTTTCTTT
CASNRGTEAFF
>TRBJ2-7|TRBV29-1|.|.
TGCAGCGTTGAGGGGGCGTTGGGGTCCTACGAGCAGTACTTC
CSVEGALGSYEQYF
>TRBJ2-1|TRBV7-9|TRBD2|.
TGTGCCAGCAGCTCCCGGACTAGCGGGGATCACAATGAGCAGTTCTTC
CASSSRTSGDHNEQFF
>TRBJ2-3|TRBV12-3/TRBV12-4|.|.
TGTGCCAGCAGTTCAAGAGGCACAGATACGCAGTATTTT
CASSSRGTDTQYF
>TRBJ2-7|TRBV3-1|TRBD2|.
TGTGCCAGCGGAGACAGGGGGACTAGCGGCGAGCAGTACTTC
CASGDRGTSGEQYF
>TRBJ2-7|TRBV20-1|TRBD1|.
TGCAGTGCAAGGGACAGCAAAAGTACCTACGAGCAGTACTTC
CSARDSKSTYEQYF
>TRBJ1-2|TRBV29-1|.|once
TGCAGCGTTCGCGGCAGCCTCTATGGCTACACCTTC
CSVRGSLYGYTF
>TRBJ1-2|TRBV7-9|.|.
TGTGCCAGCAGCCCGAGACAGGTAGACTTCTATGGCTACACCTTC
CASSPRQVDFYGYTF
>TRBJ2-7|TRBV28|.|.
TGTGCCAGCCGGGACGGGAGAAACTACGAGCAGTACTTC
CASRDGRNYEQYF
>TRBJ1-1|TRBV2|.|.
TGTGCCAGCAGTGATACAGGGAGGCTTAACACTGAAGCTTTCTTT
CASSDTGRLNTEAFF
>TRBJ1-5|TRBV20-1|TRBD1|.
TGCAGTGCTAGAGCTTGGACAGGGGATGGCAATCAGCCCCAGCATTTT
CSARAWTGDGNQPQHF
>TRBJ2-5|TRBV18|.|.
TGTGCCAGCTCACCTGGACAGATCCAAGAGACCCAGTACTTC
CASSPGQIQETQYF
>TRBJ1-2|TRBV20-1|.|.
TGCAGTGCTAGCAACAAACAGAGGGGCTACACCTTC
CSASNKQRGYTF
>TRBJ2-3|TRBV5-4|.|.
TGTGCCAGCAGCTCCAGGGCCGCCACAGATACGCAGTATTTT
CASSSRAATDTQYF
>TRBJ1-1|TRBV3-1|.|.
TGTGCCAGCAGCCAAGAGTTTGGGGGAAGGAGTACTGAAGCTTTCTTT
CASSQEFGGRSTEAFF
>TRBJ1-5|TRBV29-1|TRBD1|.
TGCAGCGTGGCCTCAGGGGGTTCTTTCCAGCCCCAGCATTTT
CSVASGGSFQPQHF
>TRBJ2-7|TRBV29-1|.|.
TGCAGCGTGGCCCCCCGACAGGCCCATTACGAGCAGTACTTC
CSVAPRQAHYEQYF
>TRBJ1-1|TRBV7-9|.|.
TGTGCCAGCAGCTACGCGCAGGGGGAAGCTTTCTTT
CASSYAQGEAFF
>TRBJ2-3|TRBV20-1|TRBD1|.
TGCAGTGTAAGGACAGGGGGCACAGATACGCAGTATTTT
CSVRTGGTDTQYF
>TRBJ2-3|TRBV7-7|.|.
TGTGCTAGCAGCTTAGATGCCGGCGATACGCAGTATTTT
CASSLDAGDTQYF